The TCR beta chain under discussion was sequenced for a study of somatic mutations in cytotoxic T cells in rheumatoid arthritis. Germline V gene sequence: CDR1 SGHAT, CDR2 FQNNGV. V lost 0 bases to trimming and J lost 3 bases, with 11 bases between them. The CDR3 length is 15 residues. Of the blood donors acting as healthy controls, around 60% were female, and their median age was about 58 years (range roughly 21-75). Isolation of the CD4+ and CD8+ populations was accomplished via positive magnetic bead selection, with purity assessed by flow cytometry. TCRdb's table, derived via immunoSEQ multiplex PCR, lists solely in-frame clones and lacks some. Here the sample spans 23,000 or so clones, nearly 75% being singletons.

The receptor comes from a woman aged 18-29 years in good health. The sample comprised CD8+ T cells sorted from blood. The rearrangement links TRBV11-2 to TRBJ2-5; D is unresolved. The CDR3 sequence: CASSLDLGLEETQYF. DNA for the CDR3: TGTGCCAGCAGCTTAGACCTCGGGTTAGAAGAGACCCAGTACTTC.